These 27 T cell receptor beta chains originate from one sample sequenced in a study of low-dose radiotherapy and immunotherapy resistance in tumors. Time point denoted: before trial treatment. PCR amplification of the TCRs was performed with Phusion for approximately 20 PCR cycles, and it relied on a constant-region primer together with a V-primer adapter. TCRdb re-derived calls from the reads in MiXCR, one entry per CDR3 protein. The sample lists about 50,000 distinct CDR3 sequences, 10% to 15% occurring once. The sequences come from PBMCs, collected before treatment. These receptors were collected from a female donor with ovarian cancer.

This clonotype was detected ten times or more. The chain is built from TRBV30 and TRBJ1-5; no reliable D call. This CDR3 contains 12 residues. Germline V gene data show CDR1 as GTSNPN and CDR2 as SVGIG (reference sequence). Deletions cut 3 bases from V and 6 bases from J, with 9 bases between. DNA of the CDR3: TGTGCCTGGAGCAACCCAGGTCAGCCCCAGCATTTT. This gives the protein CAWSNPGQPQHF.

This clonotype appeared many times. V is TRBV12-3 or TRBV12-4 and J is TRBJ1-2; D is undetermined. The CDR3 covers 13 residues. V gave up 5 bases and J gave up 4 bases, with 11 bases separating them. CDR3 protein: CASSPGLFYGYTF. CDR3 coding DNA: TGTGCCAGCAGTCCTGGACTGTTCTATGGCTACACCTTC.

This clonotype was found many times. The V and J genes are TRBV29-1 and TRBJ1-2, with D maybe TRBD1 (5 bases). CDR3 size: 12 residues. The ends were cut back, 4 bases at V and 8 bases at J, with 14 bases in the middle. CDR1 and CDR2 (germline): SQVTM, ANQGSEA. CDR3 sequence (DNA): TGCAGCGTTGTACAGGCGAACCTGGGCTACACCTTC. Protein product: CSVVQANLGYTF. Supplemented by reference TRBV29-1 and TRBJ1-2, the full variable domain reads SAVISQKPSRDICQRGTSLTIQCQVDSQVTMMFWYRQQPGQSLTLIATANQGSEATYESGFVIDKFPISRPNLTFSTLTVSNMSPEDSSIYLCSVVQANLGYTFGSGTRLTVV.

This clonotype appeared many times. The CDR3, as DNA: TGTGCCAGCAGCCAAGGGGGTCGACGGCGGGGCTACACCTTC. Its translation: CASSQGGRRRGYTF. This chain connects TRBV14 to TRBJ1-2, with D unresolved. V shed 1 base and J shed 8 bases, with 14 bases lying between them. Germline V gene sequence: CDR1 SGHDN, CDR2 FVKESK. The CDR3 contains 14 residues.

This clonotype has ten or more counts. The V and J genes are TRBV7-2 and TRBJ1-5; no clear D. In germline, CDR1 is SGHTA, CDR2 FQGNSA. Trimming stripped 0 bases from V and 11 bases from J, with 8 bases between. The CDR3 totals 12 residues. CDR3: CASSLAAAAQHF. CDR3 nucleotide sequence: TGTGCCAGCAGCTTAGCGGCAGCGGCCCAGCATTTT.

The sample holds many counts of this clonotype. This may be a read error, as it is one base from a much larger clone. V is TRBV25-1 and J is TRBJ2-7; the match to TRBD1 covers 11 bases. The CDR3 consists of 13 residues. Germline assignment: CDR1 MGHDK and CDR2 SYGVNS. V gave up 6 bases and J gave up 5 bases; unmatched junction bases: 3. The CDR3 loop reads CASSRTGGHEQYF. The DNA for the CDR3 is TGTGCCAGCAGCCGGACAGGGGGCCACGAGCAGTACTTC.

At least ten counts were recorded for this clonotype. The chain's CDR3 is CASRSVGQLNTEAFF. For the CDR3, the DNA is TGTGCAAGTCGCTCGGTCGGACAGCTGAACACTGAAGCTTTCTTT. The chain recombines TRBV12-2 with TRBJ1-1; the D segment call TRBD1 is taken from the table without a DNA check. TRBV12-2 is labeled a pseudogene. There are 15 residues in the CDR3.

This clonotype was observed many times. The CDR3 nucleotides are TGCGCCAGCAGCTCCGGGACAGCGAATCAGCCCCAGCATTTT. As protein: CASSSGTANQPQHF. The chain couples TRBV5-1 to TRBJ1-5; 7 bases agree with TRBD1. The CDR3 covers 14 residues. With V trimmed by 3 bases and J by 4 bases, 4 bases remained unmatched. The germline CDR1 and CDR2 sequences are SGHRS and YFSETQ.

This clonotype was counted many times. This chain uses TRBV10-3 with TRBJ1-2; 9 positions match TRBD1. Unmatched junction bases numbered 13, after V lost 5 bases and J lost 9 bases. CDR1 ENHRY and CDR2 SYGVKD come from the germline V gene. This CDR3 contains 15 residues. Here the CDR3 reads CAISPGGGTGYSYTF. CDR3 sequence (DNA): TGTGCCATCAGTCCAGGAGGAGGGACAGGGTATAGCTACACCTTC.

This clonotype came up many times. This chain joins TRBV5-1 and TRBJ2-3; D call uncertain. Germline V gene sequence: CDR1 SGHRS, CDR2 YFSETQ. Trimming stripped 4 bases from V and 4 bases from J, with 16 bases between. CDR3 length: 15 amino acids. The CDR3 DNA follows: TGCGCCAGCAGCCCTGATAGGGTTGGAGCAGATACGCAGTATTTT. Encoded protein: CASSPDRVGADTQYF.

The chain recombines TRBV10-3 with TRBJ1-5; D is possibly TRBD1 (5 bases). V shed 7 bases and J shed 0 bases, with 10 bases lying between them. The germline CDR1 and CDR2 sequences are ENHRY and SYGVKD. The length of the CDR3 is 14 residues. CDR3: CAIKGARSNQPQHF. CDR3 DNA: TGTGCCATCAAAGGGGCCCGTAGCAATCAGCCCCAGCATTTT.

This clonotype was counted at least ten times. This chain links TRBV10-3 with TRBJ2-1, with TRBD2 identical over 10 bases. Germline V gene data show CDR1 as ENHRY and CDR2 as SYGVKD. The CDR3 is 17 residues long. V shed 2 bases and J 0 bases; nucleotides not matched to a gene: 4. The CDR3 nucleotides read TGTGCCATCAGTGAGGGAGTAGCGGGAGGCTCCTACAATGAGCAGTTCTTC. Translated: CAISEGVAGGSYNEQFF.

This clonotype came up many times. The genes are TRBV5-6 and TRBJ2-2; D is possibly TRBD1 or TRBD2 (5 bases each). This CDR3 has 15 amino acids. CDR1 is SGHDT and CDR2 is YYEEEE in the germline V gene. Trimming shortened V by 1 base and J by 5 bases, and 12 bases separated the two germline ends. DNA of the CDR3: TGTGCCAGCAGCTTGTCCGGGGCGTTGACCGGGGAGCTGTTTTTT. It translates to CASSLSGALTGELFF.

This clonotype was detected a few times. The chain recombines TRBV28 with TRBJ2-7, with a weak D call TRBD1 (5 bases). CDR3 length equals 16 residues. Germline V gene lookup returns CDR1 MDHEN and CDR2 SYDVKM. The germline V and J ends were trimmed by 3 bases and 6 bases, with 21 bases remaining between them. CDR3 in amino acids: CASSFFRVLASGEQYF. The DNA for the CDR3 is TGTGCCAGCAGTTTCTTCAGGGTTTTGGCTTCAGGCGAGCAGTACTTC.

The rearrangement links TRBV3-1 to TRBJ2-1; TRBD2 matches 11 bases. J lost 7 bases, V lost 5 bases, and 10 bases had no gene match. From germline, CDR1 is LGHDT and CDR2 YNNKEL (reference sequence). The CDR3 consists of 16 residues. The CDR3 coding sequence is TGTGCCAGCAGCTCACCGATAGCGGGGGGGCAGAATGAGCAGTTCTTC. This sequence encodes CASSSPIAGGQNEQFF.

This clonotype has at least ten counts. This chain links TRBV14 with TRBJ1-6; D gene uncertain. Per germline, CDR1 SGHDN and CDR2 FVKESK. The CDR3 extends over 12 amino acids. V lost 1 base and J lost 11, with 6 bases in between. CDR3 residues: CASSQVGTPLHF. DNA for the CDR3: TGTGCCAGCAGCCAAGTCGGGACACCCCTCCACTTT.

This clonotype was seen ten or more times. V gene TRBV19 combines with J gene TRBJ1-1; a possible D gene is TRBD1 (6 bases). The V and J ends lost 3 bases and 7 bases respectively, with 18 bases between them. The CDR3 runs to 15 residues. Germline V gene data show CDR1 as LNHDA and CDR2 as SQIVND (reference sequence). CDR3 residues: CASSIRRAGADEAFF. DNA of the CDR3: TGTGCCAGTAGTATTCGTAGGGCAGGGGCTGATGAAGCTTTCTTT.

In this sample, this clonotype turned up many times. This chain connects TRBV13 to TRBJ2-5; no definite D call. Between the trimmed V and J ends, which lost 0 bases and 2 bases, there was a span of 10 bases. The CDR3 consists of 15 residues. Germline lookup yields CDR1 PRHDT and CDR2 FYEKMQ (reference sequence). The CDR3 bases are TGTGCCAGCAGCTTAGGCCTCGGTCAACAAGAGACCCAGTACTTC. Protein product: CASSLGLGQQETQYF.

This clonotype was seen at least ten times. The CDR3 is CATPKDNNYGYTF. The DNA of the CDR3 is TGTGCCACCCCCAAGGACAACAACTATGGCTACACCTTC. The chain recombines TRBV28 with TRBJ1-2; weak D call: TRBD1 (5 bases). V was pared by 10 bases and J by 2 bases, with 14 bases between. The CDR3 runs 13 residues. Per germline, CDR1 MDHEN and CDR2 SYDVKM.

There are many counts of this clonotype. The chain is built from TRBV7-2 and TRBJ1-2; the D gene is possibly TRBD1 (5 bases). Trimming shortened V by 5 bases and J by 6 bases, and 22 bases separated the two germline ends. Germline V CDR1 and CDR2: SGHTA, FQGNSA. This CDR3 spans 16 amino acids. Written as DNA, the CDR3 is TGTGCCAGCAGCCCCGGACCGGGCCTGACACAGGATGGCTACACCTTC. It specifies CASSPGPGLTQDGYTF.

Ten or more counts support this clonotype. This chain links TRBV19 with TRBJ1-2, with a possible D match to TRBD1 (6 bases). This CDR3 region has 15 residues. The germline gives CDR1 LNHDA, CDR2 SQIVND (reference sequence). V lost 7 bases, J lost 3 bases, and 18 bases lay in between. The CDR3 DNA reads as TGTGCCAGTATCGGGAGAGGGACAACGGACTATGGCTACACCTTC. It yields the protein CASIGRGTTDYGYTF.

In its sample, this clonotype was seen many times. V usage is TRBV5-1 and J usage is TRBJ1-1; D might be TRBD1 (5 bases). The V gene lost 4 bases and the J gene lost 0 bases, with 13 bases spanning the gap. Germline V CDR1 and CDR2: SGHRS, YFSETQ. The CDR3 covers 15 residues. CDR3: CASSPNVGVNTEAFF. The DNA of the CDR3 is TGCGCCAGCAGCCCCAATGTGGGGGTGAACACTGAAGCTTTCTTT.

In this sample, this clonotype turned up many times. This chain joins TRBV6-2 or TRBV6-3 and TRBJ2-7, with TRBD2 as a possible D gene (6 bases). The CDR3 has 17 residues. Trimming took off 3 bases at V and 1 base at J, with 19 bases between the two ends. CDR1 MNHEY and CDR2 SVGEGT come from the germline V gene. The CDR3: CASSYDVREYGSYEQYF. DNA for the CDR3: TGTGCCAGCAGTTATGACGTCCGGGAGTACGGTTCCTACGAGCAGTACTTC.

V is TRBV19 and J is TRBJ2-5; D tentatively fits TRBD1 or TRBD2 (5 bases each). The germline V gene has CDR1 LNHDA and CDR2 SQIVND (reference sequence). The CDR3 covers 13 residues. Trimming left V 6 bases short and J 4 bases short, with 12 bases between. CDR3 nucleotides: TGTGCCAGTAGCGACAGCGGACCAGAGACCCAGTACTTC. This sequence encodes CASSDSGPETQYF.

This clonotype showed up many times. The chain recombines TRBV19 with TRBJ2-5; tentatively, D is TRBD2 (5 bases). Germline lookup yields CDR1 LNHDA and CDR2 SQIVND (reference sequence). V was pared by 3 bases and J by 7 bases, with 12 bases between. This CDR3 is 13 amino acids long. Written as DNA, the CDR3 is TGTGCCAGTAGTATCGGTGGCGAGGGGACCCAGTACTTC. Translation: CASSIGGEGTQYF.

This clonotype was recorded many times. Written as DNA, the CDR3 is TGTGCCAGCAGTATGACAGGGCCCTTGGAGCAGTACTTC. The encoded protein is CASSMTGPLEQYF. The V gene is TRBV28, the J gene TRBJ2-7; TRBD1 agrees at 7 bases. The germline gives CDR1 MDHEN, CDR2 SYDVKM. V lost 5 bases and J lost 7; bases outside the gene matches: 8. This CDR3 comprises 13 residues.

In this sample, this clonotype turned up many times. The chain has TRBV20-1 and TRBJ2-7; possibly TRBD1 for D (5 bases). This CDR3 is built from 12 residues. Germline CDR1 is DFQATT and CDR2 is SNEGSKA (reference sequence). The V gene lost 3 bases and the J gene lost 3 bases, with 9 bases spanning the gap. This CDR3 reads CSASLTGYEQYF. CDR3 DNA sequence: TGCAGTGCTAGTCTAACAGGCTACGAGCAGTACTTC.